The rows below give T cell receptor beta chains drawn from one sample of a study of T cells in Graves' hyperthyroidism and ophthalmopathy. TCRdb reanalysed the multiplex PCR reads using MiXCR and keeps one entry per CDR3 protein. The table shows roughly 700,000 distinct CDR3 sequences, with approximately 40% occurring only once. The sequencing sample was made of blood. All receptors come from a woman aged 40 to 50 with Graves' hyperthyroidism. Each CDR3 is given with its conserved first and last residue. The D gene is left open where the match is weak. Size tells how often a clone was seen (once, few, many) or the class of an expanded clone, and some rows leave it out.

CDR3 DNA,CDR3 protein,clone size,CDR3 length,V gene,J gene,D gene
TGCAGTGCTACCAGGACATCCAGCTCCTACGAGCAGTACTTC,CSATRTSSSYEQYF,many,14,TRBV20-1,TRBJ2-7,.
TGTGCCAGCAGCCTTCCGCAGGGTACCCTGGATGAAAAACTGTTTTTT,CASSLPQGTLDEKLFF,.,16,TRBV7-9,TRBJ1-4,.
TGTGCCACCAGCAGACCCCCGGGACGGCCTAACTATGGCTACACCTTC,CATSRPPGRPNYGYTF,once,16,TRBV15,TRBJ1-2,.
TGTGCCAGCAGCTTAGAGGGAGCAAGGTACGAGCAGTACTTC,CASSLEGARYEQYF,.,14,TRBV7-9,TRBJ2-7,.
TGTGCCAGCAGCTTCCTGGAGGGAGGGTGCGAGGAGACCCAGTACTTC,CASSFLEGGCEETQYF,.,16,TRBV7-9,TRBJ2-5,TRBD2
TGTGCCAGCAGTTTGGTCGATATGGGTGAGCAGTTCTTC,CASSLVDMGEQFF,.,13,TRBV12-3/TRBV12-4,TRBJ2-1,.
TGTGCCAGCAGTTACGGTATTAACTATGGCTACACCTTC,CASSYGINYGYTF,.,13,TRBV6-2/TRBV6-3,TRBJ1-2,.
TGTGCCATCAGTCCCCAGACAGGCCAAGAGACCCAGTACTTC,CAISPQTGQETQYF,once,14,TRBV10-3,TRBJ2-5,.
TGCGCCAGCAGCCAATTGACAGGGGGCGGCGGCTACACCTTC,CASSQLTGGGGYTF,many,14,TRBV4-3,TRBJ1-2,TRBD1
TGTGCCAGCAGCCCTCAGGGGGGAGATGGCTACACCTTC,CASSPQGGDGYTF,many,13,TRBV5-4,TRBJ1-2,TRBD1
TGCGCCAGCAGCCAAGTGGAGGGGGTTCCAAACTTC,CASSQVEGVPNF,.,12,TRBV4-3,TRBJ2-7,.
TGTGCCAGCAGTTTCGGGGGTTACGAGCAGTACTTC,CASSFGGYEQYF,many,12,TRBV12-3/TRBV12-4,TRBJ2-7,.
TGCAGCGTTGAAGCGGTGGGGGGTCAATCCTACGAGCAGTACTTC,CSVEAVGGQSYEQYF,many,15,TRBV29-1,TRBJ2-7,.
TGTGCCAGCAGCGGAGGGACAGGAGCGAGCACTGAAGCTTTCTTT,CASSGGTGASTEAFF,few,15,TRBV9,TRBJ1-1,TRBD1
TGTGCCAGCAGTACAGGGGATCTTAGCAATCAGCCCCAGCATTTT,CASSTGDLSNQPQHF,.,15,TRBV12-3/TRBV12-4,TRBJ1-5,TRBD1
TGTGCCAGTAGTCCGGGACAGAAAAATTCACCCCTCCACTTT,CASSPGQKNSPLHF,few,14,TRBV19,TRBJ1-6,TRBD1
TGCGCCAGCAGCCAAGGAGTCCGTGGGGCCCAGCATTTT,CASSQGVRGAQHF,few,13,TRBV4-1,TRBJ1-5,.
TGTGCCAGCAGTCTTCAACAGGGACCAGGGCAGCCCCAGCATTTT,CASSLQQGPGQPQHF,few,15,TRBV6-6,TRBJ1-5,.
TGCAGTGCTATGGGGCTAGCGGGAGGGAACGAGCAGTACTTC,CSAMGLAGGNEQYF,.,14,TRBV20-1,TRBJ2-7,TRBD2
TGCGCCAGCAGTCCCGGAGGGAACTCCTACGAGCAGTACTTC,CASSPGGNSYEQYF,.,14,TRBV5-1,TRBJ2-7,.
TGCAGCGTTGTCGTGGAGAACAAACGGCCCCAGCATTTT,CSVVVENKRPQHF,many,13,TRBV29-1,TRBJ1-5,.
TGTGCCAGCAGTTTCCCGGACAGGGGACGAGGTAATACCAACGTCCTGACTTTC,CASSFPDRGRGNTNVLTF,few,18,TRBV12-3/TRBV12-4,TRBJ2-6,TRBD1